Shown below are 23 T cell receptor beta chains from a single sample sequenced in a study of T-cell reconstitution after alpha-beta-depleted transplantation in children. Unique molecular identifiers were built into the TCRbeta library. TCRdb re-analysed the PCR reads in MiXCR, keeping a single row per CDR3 protein. This sample has 130,000 or so distinct CDR3 sequences; around 9.8% occur once, and the top ten carry approximately 25%. Sequenced material: PBMCs, mostly from graft donor cells, taken 180 days after TCRalphabeta/CD19-depleted stem cell transplant. These receptors were taken from a girl under two years old who had a stem cell transplant for combined immunodeficiency, so the T cells may come from the graft donor.

This clonotype was recorded many times. V and J are TRBV12-3 or TRBV12-4 and TRBJ2-1, with TRBD2 identical over 8 bases. The CDR3 has 16 amino acids. V gave up 8 bases and J gave up 4 bases; unmatched junction bases: 13. This CDR3 is CASAFRASGYYNEQFF. The CDR3 nucleotides are TGTGCCAGCGCATTCAGGGCTAGCGGGTATTACAATGAGCAGTTCTTC.

This clonotype was detected ten times or more. This chain uses TRBV20-1 with TRBJ1-4; TRBD1 aligns across 11 bases. Trimming at V came to 4 bases and at J to 5 bases, leaving 21 bases not matched to a gene. The germline gives CDR1 DFQATT, CDR2 SNEGSKA (reference sequence). The CDR3 has 20 residues. The CDR3 sequence: CSAIRTGGLTGFFPNEKLFF. The CDR3, as DNA: TGCAGTGCTATAAGGACAGGGGGCTTAACTGGCTTCTTTCCGAATGAAAAACTGTTTTTT.

J is TRBJ2-7 and V is TRBV2; D is unresolved. Germline assignment: CDR1 SNHLY and CDR2 FYNNEI. Deletions cut 3 bases from V and 5 bases from J, with 8 bases between. The CDR3 runs to 12 residues. The CDR3 here is CASSDGGDEQYF. CDR3 in DNA: TGTGCCAGCAGTGATGGTGGCGACGAGCAGTACTTC.

The V and J genes are TRBV30 and TRBJ2-1, with D unresolved. Germline CDR1 is GTSNPN and CDR2 is SVGIG (reference sequence). V lost 1 base and J 10 bases, leaving 11 bases between the germline ends. This CDR3 spans 12 amino acids. CDR3 in amino acids: CAWSATSKEQFF. DNA of the CDR3: TGTGCCTGGAGTGCTACGTCCAAAGAGCAGTTCTTC.

This clonotype was seen more than once but under ten times. V and J are TRBV10-3 and TRBJ2-7; TRBD1 aligns across 10 bases. CDR3 length equals 13 residues. Germline CDR1 reads ENHRY; CDR2 reads SYGVKD. V lost 6 bases, J lost 5 bases, and 4 bases stayed unmatched. The CDR3 region is CAISGDRGDEQYF. DNA for the CDR3: TGTGCCATCAGCGGGGACAGGGGAGACGAGCAGTACTTC.

This chain joins TRBV11-1 and TRBJ2-3; 7 nucleotides align to TRBD2. The CDR3 spans 18 residues. Germline V gene lookup returns CDR1 SGHAT and CDR2 FQDESV (reference sequence). V shed 2 bases, J shed 6 bases, and the junction held 17 bases outside the gene matches. CDR3 sequence: CASSLLHPERDPLDTQYF. For the CDR3, the DNA is TGTGCCAGCAGCTTATTACATCCGGAGCGGGACCCCCTTGATACGCAGTATTTT.

This clonotype has more than one count but fewer than ten. The V and J genes are TRBV20-1 and TRBJ2-2; 7 bases line up with TRBD2. Looked up from germline, CDR1 is DFQATT and CDR2 is SNEGSKA (reference sequence). V lost 0 bases and J lost 1; bases outside the gene matches: 8. This CDR3 has 17 residues. CDR3 protein: CSARDLAERENTGELFF. The DNA of the CDR3 is TGCAGTGCTAGAGATCTGGCTGAGCGGGAGAACACCGGGGAGCTGTTTTTT.

This chain links TRBV4-3 with TRBJ2-5, with 14 bases lining up with TRBD2. The CDR3 extends over 16 amino acids. V lost 3 bases, J lost 0 bases, and 0 bases stayed unmatched. Per the germline V gene, CDR1 is LGHNA and CDR2 is YSLEER. CDR3 in DNA: TGCGCCAGCAGCCAGGGACTAGCGGGGGACCAAGAGACCCAGTACTTC. Encoded protein: CASSQGLAGDQETQYF.

This clonotype has more than one count but fewer than ten. The chain recombines TRBV20-1 with TRBJ1-6; possibly TRBD1 for D (5 bases). The germline V gene encodes CDR1 DFQATT and CDR2 SNEGSKA (reference sequence). CDR3 length: 13 amino acids. V lost 4 bases, J lost 7 bases, and 11 bases lay in between. CDR3 in DNA: TGCAGTGCTACCCGGGACCAAAATTCACCCCTCCACTTT. Translation: CSATRDQNSPLHF.

The J gene is TRBJ2-5, the V gene TRBV20-1, with 10 bases fitting TRBD2. This CDR3 contains 14 residues. Germline CDR1 reads DFQATT; CDR2 reads SNEGSKA (reference sequence). The ends lost 5 bases at V and 2 bases at J; junction bases unmatched: 5. Here the CDR3 DNA reads TGCAGTGCTGGAACTAGCGGGGTTCAAGAGACCCAGTACTTC. The encoded protein is CSAGTSGVQETQYF.

The rearrangement links TRBV7-9 to TRBJ2-5; either TRBD1 or TRBD2 may fit D (5 bases each). V lost 5 bases to trimming and J lost 0 bases, with 10 bases between them. The CDR3 contains 14 residues. Per germline, CDR1 SEHNR and CDR2 FQNEAQ (reference sequence). CDR3 amino acids: CASSARDDQETQYF. The CDR3 bases are TGTGCCAGCAGCGCCCGGGACGACCAAGAGACCCAGTACTTC.

Only a few counts were recorded for this clonotype. In DNA, the CDR3 is TGCGCCAGCAGCTTGGCGGCAGGGACTGTCTACGAGCAGTACTTC. Protein sequence: CASSLAAGTVYEQYF. The V and J genes are TRBV5-1 and TRBJ2-7, with TRBD2 as a possible D gene (6 bases). CDR1 and CDR2 (germline): SGHRS, YFSETQ. The CDR3 spans 15 residues. V lost 0 bases, J lost 3 bases, and 13 bases lay in between.

J is TRBJ2-3 and V is TRBV7-3; the D is unclear. Trimming stripped 5 bases from V and 0 bases from J, with 15 bases between. The germline V gene encodes CDR1 SGHTA and CDR2 FQGTGA. The CDR3 covers 16 residues. This chain's CDR3 is CASSQANGRSTDTQYF. The CDR3 bases are TGTGCCAGCAGCCAAGCTAACGGACGTAGCACAGATACGCAGTATTTT.

Only a few counts were recorded for this clonotype. The gene calls are TRBV6-5 and TRBJ1-1, with 8 bases matching TRBD1. This CDR3 comprises 13 residues. Looked up from germline, CDR1 is MNHEY and CDR2 is SVGAGI. The J segment lost 11 bases and the V segment lost 1 base, leaving 6 bases of the junction unmatched. Written as DNA, the CDR3 is TGTGCCAGCAGTTACTTTGACAGGGGTGAGGCTTTCTTT. Residues: CASSYFDRGEAFF.

CDR3 in amino acids: CASSPRRDQPQHF. For the CDR3, the DNA is TGTGCCAGCAGCCCCCGAAGGGATCAGCCCCAGCATTTT. The chain carries TRBV6-2 or TRBV6-3 and TRBJ1-5, with no clear D. The CDR3 is 13 amino acids. Germline values: CDR1 MNHEY, CDR2 SVGEGT. Trimming shortened V by 6 bases and J by 5 bases, and 11 bases separated the two germline ends.

This clonotype was observed at least ten times. The J gene is TRBJ2-3, the V gene TRBV29-1; 7 bases map to TRBD1. The trim removed 8 bases at V and 3 bases at J, leaving 11 bases unmatched. The CDR3 is made up of 14 amino acids. Germline CDR1 and CDR2: SQVTM and ANQGSEA. DNA for the CDR3: TGCAGCATCAGACAGGGCTCGGTGACAGATACGCAGTATTTT. Translated, it gives CSIRQGSVTDTQYF.

The chain uses TRBV20-1 and TRBJ1-2; D remains ambiguous. Germline V gives CDR1 DFQATT, CDR2 SNEGSKA (reference sequence). The CDR3 is made up of 15 amino acids. Trimming took off 3 bases at V and 0 bases at J, with 14 bases between the two ends. CDR3 nucleotides: TGCAGTGCTAGCGTCGCCCCGGACTCTAACTATGGCTACACCTTC. Translated, it gives CSASVAPDSNYGYTF.

V usage is TRBV20-1 and J usage is TRBJ2-2; D may be TRBD2 (5 bases). This CDR3 contains 13 residues. The germline gives CDR1 DFQATT, CDR2 SNEGSKA (reference sequence). V lost 5 bases, J lost 4 bases, and 11 bases lay in between. CDR3 amino acids: CSAPTRITGELFF. In nucleotides, the CDR3 is TGCAGTGCTCCTACTAGGATCACCGGGGAGCTGTTTTTT.

This chain links TRBV20-1 with TRBJ1-1; weak D call: TRBD1 (6 bases). The germline V and J ends were trimmed by 5 bases and 0 bases, with 16 bases remaining between them. The germline CDR1 and CDR2 sequences are DFQATT and SNEGSKA (reference sequence). The CDR3 consists of 15 residues. The CDR3 DNA reads as TGCAGTGCTCTCACAGGGAAGGGTATGAACACTGAAGCTTTCTTT. Translating gives CSALTGKGMNTEAFF.

In its sample, this clonotype was seen a few times. The gene calls are TRBV12-3 or TRBV12-4 and TRBJ1-1; unclear D gene. V dropped 4 bases and J dropped 5 bases, with 5 bases sitting between them. The CDR3 contains 11 residues. CDR3 residues: CASSWQTEAFF. As DNA, the CDR3 is TGTGCCAGCAGTTGGCAGACTGAAGCTTTCTTT.

This clonotype was counted ten times or more. The chain carries TRBV18 and TRBJ2-5, with TRBD1 matching 11 bases. The CDR3 spans 20 residues. J gave up 2 bases and V 2 bases, and 16 bases lay outside the gene matches. The germline CDR1 and CDR2 sequences are KGHSH and LQKENI. The CDR3 protein is CASSPITDRGRKPEQETQYF. The CDR3 nucleotides are TGTGCCAGCTCACCAATAACGGACAGGGGGCGAAAGCCCGAACAAGAGACCCAGTACTTC. The variable domain in full, completed from reference TRBV18 and TRBJ2-5, reads NAGVMQNPRHLVRRRGQEARLRCSPMKGHSHVYWYRQLPEEGLKFMVYLQKENIIDESGMPKERFSAEFPKEGPSILRIQQVVRGDSAAYFCASSPITDRGRKPEQETQYFGPGTRLLVL.

This clonotype was counted a few times. This chain links TRBV7-2 with TRBJ2-2, with D tentatively TRBD2 (6 bases). Trimming left V 2 bases short and J 2 bases short, with 12 bases between. Germline CDR1 is SGHTA and CDR2 is FQGNSA. The CDR3 sequence is 16 residues long. The CDR3: CASSLNAGFNTGELFF. CDR3 in DNA: TGTGCCAGCAGCTTAAATGCGGGATTTAACACCGGGGAGCTGTTTTTT.

This clonotype was recorded at least ten times. V is TRBV5-1 and J is TRBJ1-2; D may be TRBD1 (5 bases). The V gene's germline CDR1 is SGHRS and CDR2 YFSETQ. With 0 bases removed from V and 8 bases from J, the gap between germline ends came to 11 bases. This CDR3 comprises 13 residues. CDR3 sequence (DNA): TGCGCCAGCAGCTTGGTGGGGGAAAGAGGCTACACCTTC. Its translation is CASSLVGERGYTF.